This T cell receptor beta chain was retrieved from a study of cytomegalovirus exposure and HLA in healthy donors. V trimming: 0 bases; J trimming: 6 bases; junction bases outside the gene matches: 10. This CDR3 has 16 residues. CDR1 and CDR2 (germline): MNHNS, SASEGT. The PCR had 60 Vbeta and 13 Jbeta primers. Produced via immunoSEQ multiplex PCR; TCRdb's table is partial and in-frame only. The sample consists of over 55,000 clones, roughly 67% of them appearing once. This chain uses TRBV6-1 with TRBJ2-7; TRBD1 matches 8 bases. The sequenced material came from PBMCs. The source is a man aged 40-49 years in good health and CMV-seropositive. In nucleotides, the CDR3 is TGTGCCAGCAGTGAAGCCCCGTGGCAGGGGGCCTCCGAGCAGTACTTC. Translated, it gives CASSEAPWQGASEQYF.